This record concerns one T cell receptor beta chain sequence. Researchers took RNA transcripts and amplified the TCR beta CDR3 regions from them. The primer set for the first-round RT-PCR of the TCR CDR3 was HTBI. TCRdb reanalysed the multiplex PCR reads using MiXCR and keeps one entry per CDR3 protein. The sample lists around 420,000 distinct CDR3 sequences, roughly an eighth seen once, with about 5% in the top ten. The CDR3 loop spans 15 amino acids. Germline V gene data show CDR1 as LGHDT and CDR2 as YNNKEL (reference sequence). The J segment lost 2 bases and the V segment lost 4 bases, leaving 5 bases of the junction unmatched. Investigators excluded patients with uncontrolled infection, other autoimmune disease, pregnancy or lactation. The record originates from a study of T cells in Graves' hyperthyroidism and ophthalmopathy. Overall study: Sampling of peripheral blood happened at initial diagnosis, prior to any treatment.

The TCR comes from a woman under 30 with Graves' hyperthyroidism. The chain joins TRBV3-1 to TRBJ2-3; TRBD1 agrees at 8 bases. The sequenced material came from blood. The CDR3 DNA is TGTGCCAGCAGCCCTCGGGACAGGTTCACAGATACGCAGTATTTT. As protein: CASSPRDRFTDTQYF.